This TCR beta chain is from a study of T-cell reconstitution after alpha-beta-depleted transplantation in children. This clonotype has ten or more counts. Unique molecular identifiers were incorporated into the prepared TCRbeta library. TCRdb re-called the PCR reads with MiXCR, one entry per CDR3 protein. The data show 150,000 to 200,000 distinct CDR3 sequences, roughly 7.5% seen once. This CDR3 has 15 residues. Per germline, CDR1 MDHEN and CDR2 SYDVKM. Trimming stripped 4 bases from V and 0 bases from J, with 10 bases between. The chain combines TRBV28 with TRBJ2-1; D not certain. This clonotype originated in a human donor who donated a stem cell graft to a child with Wiskott-Aldrich syndrome. This specimen consisted of PBMCs from the stem cell graft donor, obtained from the stem cell graft. This CDR3 is CASSSPWDSYNEQFF. The DNA of the CDR3 is TGTGCCAGCAGTTCCCCGTGGGACTCCTACAATGAGCAGTTCTTC.